This TCR beta chain was observed in a study of regulatory T cells in long-lasting Graves disease. For TCR beta, libraries came from iRepertoire HTBI primers and Arm-PCR of CDR3 regions. TCRdb processed the multiplex PCR reads anew with MiXCR; each CDR3 protein has one entry. This table has a few hundred thousand distinct CDR3 sequences, about 11% appearing once. This clonotype was counted at least ten times. Time point indicated: newly diagnosed GD, antithyroid drugs for less than 3 months. There was RNA extracted from PBMCs, and the TCR library was made from it. EDTA tubes held 8 to 10 milliliters of peripheral blood from each patient. V lost 0 bases, J lost 9 bases, and 15 bases lay in between. This CDR3 comprises 15 residues. CDR1 and CDR2 (germline): SGHAT, FQNNGV. The data were also submitted as part of a second study, on T cells in Graves' hyperthyroidism and ophthalmopathy. As reported in that work: Diagnoses were established using clinical symptoms, serum thyroxine and TRAb, thyroid ultrasound and orbital computed tomography.

The genes are TRBV11-2 and TRBJ1-5, with D tentatively TRBD1 (5 bases). The receptor's source is a woman between 18 and 29 years old with Graves disease. The sample in question was peripheral blood mononuclear cells (PBMCs), obtained at new diagnosis, from a patient treated with antithyroid drugs. The CDR3 nucleotides read TGTGCCAGCAGCTTAGATAGGGACCCGGGGAGGCCCCAGCATTTT. Protein sequence: CASSLDRDPGRPQHF.